A single T cell receptor (beta chain) is shown here with its context. As yet, its antigen is unknown. The data derive from a study of shared clonotypes between healthy human individuals. At the level of the study: Every donor yielded three CD4 naive, three CD4 memory, two CD8 naive and one CD8 memory plate.

Study conclusions and caveats: Expectations were that clonotype sharing among donors would be affected by sequencing depth.

All participating donors were Caucasian adults from Nashville, Tennessee. The repertoire was sequenced with immunoSEQ multiplex PCR; TCRdb's copy has only in-frame clones and lacks some. The sample holds about 680,000 clones, around three quarters seen once. Germline V lookup: CDR1 SGHVS, CDR2 FQNEAQ. The V gene end was trimmed by 5 bases and the J gene end by 4 bases; junction bases not matched to a gene: 10. The CDR3 loop spans 15 amino acids. The specimen was memory CD4+ T cells sorted from blood. Subset of the sample: CD45RA-negative fraction. This chain links TRBV7-8 with TRBJ1-1, with TRBD1 matching over 7 bases. This receptor was identified in a woman under 40 in good health. CDR3 sequence reads: CASSRDRERGTEAFF. CDR3 DNA sequence: TGTGCCAGCAGCAGAGACAGGGAGCGGGGCACTGAAGCTTTCTTT.